This T cell receptor beta chain stems from a study of vaccination and CD4 T cells after COVID-19. Study-wide background: Participants were administered two doses of either the BNT162b2 or the mRNA-1273 vaccine. Stimulation of cells relied on overlapping spike peptides derived from SARS-CoV-2, HCoV-NL63, HCoV-OC43 and HCoV-229E. The authors gave control cultures a CEFX pool, an HIV-1 Nef pool, or no peptide.

Of note for this clonotype: Its antigen is not known.

Oncomine TCR Beta short-read sequencing was applied to DNA from cultured CD4+ T cells. From CD4+ T cells that had been cultured, genomic DNA was extracted. TCRdb re-called the PCR reads through MiXCR, storing one row per CDR3 protein. Here the sample spans some 20,000 distinct CDR3 sequences, around 50% being singletons. From germline, CDR1 is SGHTA and CDR2 FQGNSA. Germline trimming cut 3 bases from V and 4 bases from J; bases unmatched to any gene: 11. The CDR3 covers 16 residues. As to treatment: roughly nine-day PBMC culture with coronavirus spike peptide pools or control peptides (ViraFEST assay).

Sequencing used CD4+ T cells from blood, cultured in vitro. This receptor was identified in a human donor who had recovered from COVID-19. V and J are TRBV7-2 and TRBJ2-5, with TRBD2 matching 7 bases. CDR3 amino acids: CASSFPGRVGGETQYF. The CDR3 DNA follows: TGTGCCAGCAGCTTTCCTGGGAGGGTCGGGGGAGAGACCCAGTACTTC.